Judged by abundance, the clone carrying this TCR beta chain is large. Its target is unknown. TCRdb keeps only in-frame clones here, not all; method: immunoSEQ multiplex PCR. In the table there are about 20,000 clones, around 72% of which are singletons. This record belongs to a study of graft-versus-host responses after intestinal transplantation. For the study at large: Each of the recipients got a multivisceral, liver-intestinal, or isolated intestinal transplant. For approximately three years after anti-thymocyte globulin induction, all recipients took tacrolimus and steroids. Study-wide findings and caveats: Researchers found GvH clones in recipient marrow, and some showed up first in ileum or blood. Maximum circulating GvH clone levels tracked with early post-transplant HvG decreases.

Tissue processing of the graft released intraepithelial and lamina propria lymphocytes from it. The CDR3 is 17 residues long. Germline values: CDR1 SGHVS, CDR2 FNYEAQ. With 1 base removed from V and 0 bases from J, the gap between germline ends came to 13 bases. This clonotype originated in a human patient who received an intestinal transplant, so some T cells may come from the graft donor. Sequenced here: ileum tissue, sampled around 20 days after intestinal transplant. This rearrangement joins TRBV7-6 to TRBJ2-1, with D hard to call. DNA of the CDR3: TGTGCCAGCAGCTTAGGAGTCCCAAGTCTCTCCTACAATGAGCAGTTCTTC. Translation: CASSLGVPSLSYNEQFF.